This T cell receptor beta chain was sequenced during a study of cytomegalovirus exposure and HLA in healthy donors. Both 60 Vbeta primers and 13 Jbeta primers went into the PCR. Generated by immunoSEQ multiplex PCR, the TCRdb table keeps only in-frame clones and is missing some. This sample carries roughly 140,000 clones, about 80% of them seen once, and the ten largest clones take about 5%. This clone occurred once. Germline V CDR1 and CDR2: SGHNT, YYREEE (reference sequence). The CDR3 runs to 19 residues. The source is a man aged 35 to 55 in good health and CMV-seronegative. The rearrangement uses TRBV5-4 and TRBJ2-5; TRBD2 matches 10 bases. The J call may be incorrect, as the DNA end agrees better with TRBJ2-7. The material sequenced was PBMCs. The CDR3 DNA reads as TGTGCCAGCAGCTTGTTTAGCGGGGGGCATAAATCTGGGTCCTACGAGCAGTACTTC. The encoded protein is CASSLFSGGHKSGSYEQYF.